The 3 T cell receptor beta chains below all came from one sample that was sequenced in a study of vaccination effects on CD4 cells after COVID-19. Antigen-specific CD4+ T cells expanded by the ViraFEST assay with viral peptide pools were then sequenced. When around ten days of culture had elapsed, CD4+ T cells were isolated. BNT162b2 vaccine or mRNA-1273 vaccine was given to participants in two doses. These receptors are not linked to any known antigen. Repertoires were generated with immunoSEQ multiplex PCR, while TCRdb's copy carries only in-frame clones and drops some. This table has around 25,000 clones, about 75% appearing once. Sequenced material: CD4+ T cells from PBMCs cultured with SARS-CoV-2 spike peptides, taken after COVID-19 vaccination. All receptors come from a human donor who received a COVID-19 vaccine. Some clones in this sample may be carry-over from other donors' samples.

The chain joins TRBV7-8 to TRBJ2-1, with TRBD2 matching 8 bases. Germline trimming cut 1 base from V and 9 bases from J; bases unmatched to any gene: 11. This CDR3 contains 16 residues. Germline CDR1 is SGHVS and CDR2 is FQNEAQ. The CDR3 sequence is CASSLVLTGGLAEQFF. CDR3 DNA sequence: TGTGCCAGCAGCTTAGTTTTAACGGGGGGGCTAGCTGAGCAGTTCTTC.

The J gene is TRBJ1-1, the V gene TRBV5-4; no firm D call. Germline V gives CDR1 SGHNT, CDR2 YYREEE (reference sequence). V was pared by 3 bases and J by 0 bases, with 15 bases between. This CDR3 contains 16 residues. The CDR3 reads CASSSMTLTVNTEAFF. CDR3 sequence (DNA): TGTGCCAGCAGCTCGATGACTTTGACGGTGAACACTGAAGCTTTCTTT.

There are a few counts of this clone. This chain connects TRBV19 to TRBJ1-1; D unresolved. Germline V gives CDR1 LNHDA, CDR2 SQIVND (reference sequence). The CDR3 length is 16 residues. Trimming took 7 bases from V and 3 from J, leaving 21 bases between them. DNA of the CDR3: TGTGCCAGTAAAACCACTACCCGGGGTTCTCACACTGAAGCTTTCTTT. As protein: CASKTTTRGSHTEAFF.